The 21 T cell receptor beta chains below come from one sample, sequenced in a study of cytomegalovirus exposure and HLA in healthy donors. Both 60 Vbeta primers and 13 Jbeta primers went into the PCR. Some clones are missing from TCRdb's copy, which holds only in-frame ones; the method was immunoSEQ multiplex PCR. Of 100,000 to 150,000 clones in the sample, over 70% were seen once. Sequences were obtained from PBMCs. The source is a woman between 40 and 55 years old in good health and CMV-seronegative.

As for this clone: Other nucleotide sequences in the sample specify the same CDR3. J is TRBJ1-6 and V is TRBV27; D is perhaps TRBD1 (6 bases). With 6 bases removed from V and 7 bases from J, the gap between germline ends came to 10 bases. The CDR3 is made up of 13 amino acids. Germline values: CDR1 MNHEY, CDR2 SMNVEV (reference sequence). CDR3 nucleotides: TGTGCCAGCAGGGGGGCCCTAAATTCACCCCTCCACTTT. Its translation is CASRGALNSPLHF.

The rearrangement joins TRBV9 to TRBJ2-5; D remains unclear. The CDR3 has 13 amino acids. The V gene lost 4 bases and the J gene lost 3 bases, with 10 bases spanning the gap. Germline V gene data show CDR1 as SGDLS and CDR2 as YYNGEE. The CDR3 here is CASSIYSEETQYF. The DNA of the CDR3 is TGTGCCAGCAGCATTTATAGTGAAGAGACCCAGTACTTC.

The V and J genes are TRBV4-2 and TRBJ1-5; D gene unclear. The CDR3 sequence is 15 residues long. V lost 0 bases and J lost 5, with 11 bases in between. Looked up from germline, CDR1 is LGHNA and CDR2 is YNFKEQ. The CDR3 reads CASSQDQQTDQPQHF. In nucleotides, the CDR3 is TGTGCCAGCAGCCAAGATCAACAGACCGATCAGCCCCAGCATTTT.

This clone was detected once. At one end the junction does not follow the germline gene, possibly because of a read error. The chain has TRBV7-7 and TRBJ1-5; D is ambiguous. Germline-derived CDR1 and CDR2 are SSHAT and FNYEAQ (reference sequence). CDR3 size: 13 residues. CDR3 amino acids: CASSLYLDQPQHF. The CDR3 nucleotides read TGTGCTAGCAGCCTGTATTTAGATCAGCCCCAGCATTTT.

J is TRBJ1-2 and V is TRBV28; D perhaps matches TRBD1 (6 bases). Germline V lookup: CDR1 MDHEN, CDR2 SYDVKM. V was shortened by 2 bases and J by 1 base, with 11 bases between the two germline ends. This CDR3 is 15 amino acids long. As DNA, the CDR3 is TGTGCCAGCAGTTTAGGGGGGGGCTATAACTATGGCTACACCTTC. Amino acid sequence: CASSLGGGYNYGYTF.

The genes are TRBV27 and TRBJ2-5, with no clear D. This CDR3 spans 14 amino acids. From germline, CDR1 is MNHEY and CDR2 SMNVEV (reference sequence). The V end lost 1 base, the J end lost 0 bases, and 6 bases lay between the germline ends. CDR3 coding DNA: TGTGCCAGCAGTTTATTGGCAAACCAAGAGACCCAGTACTTC. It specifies CASSLLANQETQYF.

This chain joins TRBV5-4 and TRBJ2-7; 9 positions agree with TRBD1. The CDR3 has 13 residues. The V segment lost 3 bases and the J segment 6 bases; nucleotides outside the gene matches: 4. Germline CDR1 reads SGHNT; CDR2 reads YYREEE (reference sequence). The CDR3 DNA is TGTGCCAGCAGCTCACAGGGGGCTGGCGAGCAGTACTTC. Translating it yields CASSSQGAGEQYF.

The CDR3, as DNA: TGTGCCAGCAGGGGACAGGGGTTTAATTCACCCCTCCACTTT. Protein sequence: CASRGQGFNSPLHF. This chain uses TRBV7-2 with TRBJ1-6, with TRBD1 matching 10 bases. CDR1 and CDR2 (germline): SGHTA, FQGNSA. The CDR3 consists of 14 residues. Trimming at V came to 6 bases and at J to 6 bases, leaving 2 bases not matched to a gene. The full variable domain, rest sourced from reference TRBV7-2 and TRBJ1-6, is GAGVSQSPSNKVTEKGKDVELRCDPISGHTALYWYRQSLGQGLEFLIYFQGNSAPDKSGLPSDRFSAERTGGSVSTLTIQRTQQEDSAVYLCASRGQGFNSPLHFGNGTRLTVT.

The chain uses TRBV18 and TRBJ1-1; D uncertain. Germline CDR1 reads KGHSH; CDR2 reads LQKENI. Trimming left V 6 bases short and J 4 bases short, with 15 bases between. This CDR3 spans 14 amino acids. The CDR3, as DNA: TGTGCCAGCTCCGCTGTGTCTCGGGGCACTGAAGCTTTCTTT. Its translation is CASSAVSRGTEAFF.

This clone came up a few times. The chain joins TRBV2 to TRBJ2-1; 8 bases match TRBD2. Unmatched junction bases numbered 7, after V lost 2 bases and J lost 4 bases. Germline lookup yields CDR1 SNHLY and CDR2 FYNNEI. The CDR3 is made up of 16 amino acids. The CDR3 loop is CASSERLAGGYNEQFF. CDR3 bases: TGTGCCAGCAGTGAACGCTTGGCGGGGGGATACAATGAGCAGTTCTTC.

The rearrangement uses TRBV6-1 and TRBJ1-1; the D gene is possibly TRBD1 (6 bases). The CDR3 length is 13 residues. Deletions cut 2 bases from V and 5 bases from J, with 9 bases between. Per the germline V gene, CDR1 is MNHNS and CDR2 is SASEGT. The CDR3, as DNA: TGTGCCAGCAGTGAAATAGACAGGACTGAAGCTTTCTTT. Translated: CASSEIDRTEAFF.

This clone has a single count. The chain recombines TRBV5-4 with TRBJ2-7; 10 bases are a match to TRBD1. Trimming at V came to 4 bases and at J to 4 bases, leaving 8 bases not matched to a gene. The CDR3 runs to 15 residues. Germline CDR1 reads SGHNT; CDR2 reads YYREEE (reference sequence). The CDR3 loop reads CASSTVDRGQYEQYF. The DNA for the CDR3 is TGTGCCAGCAGCACGGTCGACAGGGGGCAGTACGAGCAGTACTTC.

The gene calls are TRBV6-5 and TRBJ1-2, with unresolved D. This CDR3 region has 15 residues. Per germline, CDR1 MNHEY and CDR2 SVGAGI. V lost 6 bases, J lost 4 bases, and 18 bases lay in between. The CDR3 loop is CASSSSEGFAYGYTF. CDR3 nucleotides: TGTGCCAGCAGCTCCTCGGAGGGCTTTGCCTATGGCTACACCTTC.

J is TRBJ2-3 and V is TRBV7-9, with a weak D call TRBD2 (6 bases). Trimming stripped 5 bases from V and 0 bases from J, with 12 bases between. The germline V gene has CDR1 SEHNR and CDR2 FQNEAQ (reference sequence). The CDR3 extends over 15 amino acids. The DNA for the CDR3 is TGTGCCAGCAGCCCCCCGGGGGTGAGCACAGATACGCAGTATTTT. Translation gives CASSPPGVSTDTQYF.

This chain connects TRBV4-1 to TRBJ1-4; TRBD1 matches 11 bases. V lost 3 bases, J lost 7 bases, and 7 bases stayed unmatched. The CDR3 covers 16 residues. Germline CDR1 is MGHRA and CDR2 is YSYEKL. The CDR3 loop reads CASSHGTGQGVEKLFF. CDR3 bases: TGCGCCAGCAGCCACGGAACGGGACAGGGGGTTGAAAAACTGTTTTTT.

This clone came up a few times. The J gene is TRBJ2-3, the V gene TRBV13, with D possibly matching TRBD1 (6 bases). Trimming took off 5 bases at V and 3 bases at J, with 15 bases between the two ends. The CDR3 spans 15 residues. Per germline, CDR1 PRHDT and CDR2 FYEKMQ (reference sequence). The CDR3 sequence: CASSRAADRTDTQYF. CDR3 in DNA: TGTGCCAGCAGCCGGGCAGCGGACAGAACAGATACGCAGTATTTT.

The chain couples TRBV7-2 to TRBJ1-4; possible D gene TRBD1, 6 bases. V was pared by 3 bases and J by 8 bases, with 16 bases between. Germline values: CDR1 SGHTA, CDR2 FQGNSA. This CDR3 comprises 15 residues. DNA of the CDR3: TGTGCCAGCAGCTTCGCGGGGGCTGGCGAGGAAAAACTGTTTTTT. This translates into CASSFAGAGEEKLFF.

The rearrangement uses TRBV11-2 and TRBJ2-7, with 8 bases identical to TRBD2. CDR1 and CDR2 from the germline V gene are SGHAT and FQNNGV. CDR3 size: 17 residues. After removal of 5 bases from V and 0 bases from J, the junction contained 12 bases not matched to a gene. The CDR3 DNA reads TGTGCCAGCAGCCGAGGGGAGACTAGCGTAGCCTCCTACGAGCAGTACTTC. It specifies CASSRGETSVASYEQYF.

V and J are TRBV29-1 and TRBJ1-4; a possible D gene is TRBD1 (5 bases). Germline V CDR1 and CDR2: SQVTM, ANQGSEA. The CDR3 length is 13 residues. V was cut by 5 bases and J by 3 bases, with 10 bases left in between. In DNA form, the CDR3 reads TGCAGCGTTACGACAGCCCCTAATGAAAAACTGTTTTTT. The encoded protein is CSVTTAPNEKLFF.

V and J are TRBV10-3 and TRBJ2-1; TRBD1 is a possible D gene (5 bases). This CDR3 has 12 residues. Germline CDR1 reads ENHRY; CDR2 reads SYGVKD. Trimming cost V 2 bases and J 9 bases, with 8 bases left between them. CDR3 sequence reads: CAISEERGEQFF. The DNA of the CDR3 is TGTGCCATCAGTGAGGAAAGGGGTGAGCAGTTCTTC.

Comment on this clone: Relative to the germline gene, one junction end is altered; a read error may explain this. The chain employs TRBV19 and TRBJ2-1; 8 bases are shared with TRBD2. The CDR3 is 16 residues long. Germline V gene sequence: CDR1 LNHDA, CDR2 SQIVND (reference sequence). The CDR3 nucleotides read TGTGCCAGTAGCATAGGGACTAGAAGCTCCTACAATGAGCAGTTCTTC. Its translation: CASSIGTRSSYNEQFF.